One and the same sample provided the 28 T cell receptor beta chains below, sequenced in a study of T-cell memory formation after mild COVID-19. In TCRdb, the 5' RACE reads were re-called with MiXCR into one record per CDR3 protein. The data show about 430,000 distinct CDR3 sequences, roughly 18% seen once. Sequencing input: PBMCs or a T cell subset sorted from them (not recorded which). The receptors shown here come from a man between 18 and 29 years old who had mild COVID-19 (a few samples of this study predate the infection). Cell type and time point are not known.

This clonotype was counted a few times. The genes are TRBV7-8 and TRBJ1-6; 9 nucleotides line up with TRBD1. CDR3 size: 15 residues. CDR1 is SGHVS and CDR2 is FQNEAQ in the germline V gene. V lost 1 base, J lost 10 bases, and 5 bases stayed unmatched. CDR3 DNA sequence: TGTGCCAGCAGCTTAGTGGGACAGGGTGTCTCACCCCTCCACTTT. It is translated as CASSLVGQGVSPLHF.

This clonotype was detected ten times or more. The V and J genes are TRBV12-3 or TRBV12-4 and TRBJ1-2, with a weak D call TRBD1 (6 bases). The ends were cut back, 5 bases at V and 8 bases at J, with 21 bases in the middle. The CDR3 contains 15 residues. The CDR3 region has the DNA TGTGCCAGCAGTCCGCCCTTCACAGGGAAGTGGGGCTACACCTTC. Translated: CASSPPFTGKWGYTF.

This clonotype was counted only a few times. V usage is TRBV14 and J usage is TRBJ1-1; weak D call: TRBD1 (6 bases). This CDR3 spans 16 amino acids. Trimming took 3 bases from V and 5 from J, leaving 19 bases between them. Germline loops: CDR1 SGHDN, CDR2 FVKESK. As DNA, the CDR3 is TGTGCCAGCAGCCAGGGGGGCAGCCGAATGGGTACTGAAGCTTTCTTT. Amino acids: CASSQGGSRMGTEAFF. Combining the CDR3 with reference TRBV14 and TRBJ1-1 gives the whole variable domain EAGVTQFPSHSVIEKGQTVTLRCDPISGHDNLYWYRRVMGKEIKFLLHFVKESKQDESGMPNNRFLAERTGGTYSTLKVQPAELEDSGVYFCASSQGGSRMGTEAFFGQGTRLTVV.

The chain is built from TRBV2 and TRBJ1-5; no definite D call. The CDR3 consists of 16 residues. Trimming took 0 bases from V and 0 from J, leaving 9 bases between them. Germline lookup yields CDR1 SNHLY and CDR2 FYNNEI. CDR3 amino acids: CASSEARQYSNQPQHF. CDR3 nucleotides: TGTGCCAGCAGTGAAGCACGGCAGTATAGCAATCAGCCCCAGCATTTT.

The CDR3 DNA is TGTGCCAGCAGCCGCTTGACTAGCGGCAGCTCCTACGAGCAGTACTTC. This gives the protein CASSRLTSGSSYEQYF. This rearrangement joins TRBV4-2 to TRBJ2-7; 9 positions match TRBD2. The CDR3 has 16 amino acids. J lost 0 bases, V lost 4 bases, and 7 bases had no gene match. Per germline, CDR1 LGHNA and CDR2 YNFKEQ.

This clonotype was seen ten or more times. The CDR3 nucleotides read TGTGCCAGCAGCTCTTTCCATGAGCAGTTCTTC. Protein: CASSSFHEQFF. V usage is TRBV7-2 and J usage is TRBJ2-1; no clear D. Trimming pared 4 bases from V and 8 bases from J, leaving 6 bases between. The CDR3 covers 11 residues. Germline loops: CDR1 SGHTA, CDR2 FQGNSA.

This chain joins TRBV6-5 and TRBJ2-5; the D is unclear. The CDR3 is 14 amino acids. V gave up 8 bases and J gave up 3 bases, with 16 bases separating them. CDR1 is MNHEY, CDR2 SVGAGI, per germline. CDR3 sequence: CASGSNSLKETQYF. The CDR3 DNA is TGTGCCAGCGGGTCGAACAGTCTGAAAGAGACCCAGTACTTC.

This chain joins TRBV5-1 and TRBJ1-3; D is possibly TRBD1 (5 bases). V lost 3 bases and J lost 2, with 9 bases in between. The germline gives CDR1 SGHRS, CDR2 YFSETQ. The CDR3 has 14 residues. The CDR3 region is CASSSGDPGNTIYF. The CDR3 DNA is TGCGCCAGCAGCTCGGGGGACCCTGGAAACACCATATATTTT.

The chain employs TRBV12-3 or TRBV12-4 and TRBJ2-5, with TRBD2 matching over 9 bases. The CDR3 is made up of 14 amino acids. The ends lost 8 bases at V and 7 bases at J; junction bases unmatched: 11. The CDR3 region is CASVAGATRRTQYF. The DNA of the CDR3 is TGTGCCAGCGTAGCGGGGGCCACACGGAGGACCCAGTACTTC.

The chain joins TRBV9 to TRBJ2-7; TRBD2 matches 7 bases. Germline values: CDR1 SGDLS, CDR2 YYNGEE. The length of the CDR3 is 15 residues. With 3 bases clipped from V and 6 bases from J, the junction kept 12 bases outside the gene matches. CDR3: CASSETRDWGGEQYF. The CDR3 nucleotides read TGTGCCAGCAGCGAAACCCGGGACTGGGGGGGCGAGCAGTACTTC.

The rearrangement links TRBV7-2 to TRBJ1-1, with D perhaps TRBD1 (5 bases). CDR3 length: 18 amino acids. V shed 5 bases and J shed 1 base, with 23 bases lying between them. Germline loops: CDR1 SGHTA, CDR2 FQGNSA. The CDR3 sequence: CASSQPQGLRLSNTEAFF. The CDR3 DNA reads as TGTGCCAGCAGCCAGCCCCAGGGTCTAAGATTGTCGAACACTGAAGCTTTCTTT. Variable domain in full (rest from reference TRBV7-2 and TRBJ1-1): GAGVSQSPSNKVTEKGKDVELRCDPISGHTALYWYRQSLGQGLEFLIYFQGNSAPDKSGLPSDRFSAERTGGSVSTLTIQRTQQEDSAVYLCASSQPQGLRLSNTEAFFGQGTRLTVV.

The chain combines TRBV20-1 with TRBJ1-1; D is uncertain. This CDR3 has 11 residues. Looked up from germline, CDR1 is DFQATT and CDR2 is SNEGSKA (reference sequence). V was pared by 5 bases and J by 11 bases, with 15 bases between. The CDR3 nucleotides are TGCAGTGCTGGGCGGGCGGGGTATGCTTTCTTT. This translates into CSAGRAGYAFF.

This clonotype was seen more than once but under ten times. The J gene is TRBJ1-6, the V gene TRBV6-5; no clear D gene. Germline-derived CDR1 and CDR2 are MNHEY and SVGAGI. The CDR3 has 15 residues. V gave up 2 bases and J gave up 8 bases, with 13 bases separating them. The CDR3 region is CASSYGGVRDSPLHF. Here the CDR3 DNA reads TGTGCCAGCAGTTACGGCGGGGTTCGGGATTCACCCCTCCACTTT.

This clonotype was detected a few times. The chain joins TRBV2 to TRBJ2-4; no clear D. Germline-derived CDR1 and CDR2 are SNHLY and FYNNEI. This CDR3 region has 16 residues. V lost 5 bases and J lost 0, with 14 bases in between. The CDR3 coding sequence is TGTGCCAGCAGTCCCGAGGTAGTTGTAGCCAAAAACATTCAGTACTTC. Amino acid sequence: CASSPEVVVAKNIQYF.

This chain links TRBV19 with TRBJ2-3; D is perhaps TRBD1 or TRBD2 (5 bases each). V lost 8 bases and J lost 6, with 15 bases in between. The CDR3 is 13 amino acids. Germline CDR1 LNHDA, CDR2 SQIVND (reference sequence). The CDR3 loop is CASARAGADTQYF. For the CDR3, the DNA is TGTGCCAGTGCTAGAGCCGGGGCGGATACGCAGTATTTT.

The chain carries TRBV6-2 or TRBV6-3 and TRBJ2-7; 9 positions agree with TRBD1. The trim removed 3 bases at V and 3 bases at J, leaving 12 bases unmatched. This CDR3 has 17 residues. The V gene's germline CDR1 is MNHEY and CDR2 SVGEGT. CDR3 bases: TGTGCCAGCAGTTATCGCGGACAGGGGAGGCCAGGCTACGAGCAGTACGTC. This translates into CASSYRGQGRPGYEQYV.

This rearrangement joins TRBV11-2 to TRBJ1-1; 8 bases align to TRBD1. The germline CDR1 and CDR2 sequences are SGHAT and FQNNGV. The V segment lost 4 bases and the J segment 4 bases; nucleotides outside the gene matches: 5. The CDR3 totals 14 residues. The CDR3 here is CASSWRQGSTEAFF. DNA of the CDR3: TGTGCCAGCAGCTGGCGACAGGGGAGCACTGAAGCTTTCTTT. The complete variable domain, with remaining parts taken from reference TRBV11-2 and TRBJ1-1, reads EAGVAQSPRYKIIEKRQSVAFWCNPISGHATLYWYQQILGQGPKLLIQFQNNGVVDDSQLPKDRFSAERLKGVDSTLKIQPAKLEDSAVYLCASSWRQGSTEAFFGQGTRLTVV.

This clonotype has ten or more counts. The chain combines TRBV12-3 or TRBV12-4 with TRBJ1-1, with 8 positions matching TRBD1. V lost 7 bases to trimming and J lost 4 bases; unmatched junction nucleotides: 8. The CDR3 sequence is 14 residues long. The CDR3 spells CASTPTGGGTEAFF. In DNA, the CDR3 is TGTGCCAGCACCCCCACAGGGGGTGGCACTGAAGCTTTCTTT.

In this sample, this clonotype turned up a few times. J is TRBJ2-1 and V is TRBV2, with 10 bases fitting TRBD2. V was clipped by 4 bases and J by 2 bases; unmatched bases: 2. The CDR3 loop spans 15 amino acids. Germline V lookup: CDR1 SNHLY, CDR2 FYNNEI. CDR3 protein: CASSGGLAPYNEQFF. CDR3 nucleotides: TGTGCCAGCAGTGGGGGACTAGCGCCCTACAATGAGCAGTTCTTC. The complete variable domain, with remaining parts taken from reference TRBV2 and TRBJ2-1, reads EPEVTQTPSHQVTQMGQEVILRCVPISNHLYFYWYRQILGQKVEFLVSFYNNEISEKSEIFDDQFSVERPDGSNFTLKIRSTKLEDSAMYFCASSGGLAPYNEQFFGPGTRLTVL.

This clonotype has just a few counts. CDR3: CASGRGVAVYEQYF. The CDR3, as DNA: TGTGCCAGCGGGAGGGGGGTGGCAGTCTACGAGCAGTACTTC. This rearrangement joins TRBV7-8 to TRBJ2-7, with D perhaps matching TRBD2 (7 bases). In germline, CDR1 is SGHVS, CDR2 FQNEAQ. The V gene lost 8 bases and the J gene lost 3 bases, with 17 bases spanning the gap. The CDR3 is 14 amino acids.

The CDR3 coding sequence is TGTGCCAGCACCTATCTTAGGGGCCAGTCTTCACCCCTCCACTTT. It is translated as CASTYLRGQSSPLHF. This sequence joins TRBV11-2 and TRBJ1-6, with a tentative D call TRBD1 (5 bases). There are 15 residues in the CDR3. Germline-derived CDR1 and CDR2 are SGHAT and FQNNGV. V dropped 7 bases and J dropped 9 bases, with 19 bases sitting between them.

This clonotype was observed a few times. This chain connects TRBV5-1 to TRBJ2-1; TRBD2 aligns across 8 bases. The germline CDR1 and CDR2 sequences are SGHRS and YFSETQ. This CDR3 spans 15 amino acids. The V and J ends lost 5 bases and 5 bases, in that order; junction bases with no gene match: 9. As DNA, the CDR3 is TGCGCCAGCAGGAGCCGGGGGGGAGAGGACAATGAGCAGTTCTTC. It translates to CASRSRGGEDNEQFF.

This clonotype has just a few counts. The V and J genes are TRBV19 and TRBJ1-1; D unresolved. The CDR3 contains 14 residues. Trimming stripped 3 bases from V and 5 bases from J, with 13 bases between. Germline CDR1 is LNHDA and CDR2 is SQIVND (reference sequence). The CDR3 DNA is TGTGCCAGTAGTATTCGTCGGGTTGTGACTGAAGCTTTCTTT. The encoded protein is CASSIRRVVTEAFF.

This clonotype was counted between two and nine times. The CDR3 bases are TGTGCCAGCAGCTTAGTCCGGGACTCCTACGAGCAGTACTTC. Translated: CASSLVRDSYEQYF. The chain uses TRBV7-9 and TRBJ2-7, with a tentative D call TRBD2 (5 bases). The V gene's germline CDR1 is SEHNR and CDR2 FQNEAQ (reference sequence). The V and J ends lost 1 base and 0 bases respectively, with 7 bases between them. The CDR3 sequence is 14 residues long. The entire variable domain, with the rest obtained from reference TRBV7-9 and TRBJ2-7, is as follows: DTGVSQNPRHKITKRGQNVTFRCDPISEHNRLYWYRQTLGQGPEFLTYFQNEAQLEKSRLLSDRFSAERPKGSFSTLEIQRTEQGDSAMYLCASSLVRDSYEQYFGPGTRLTVT.

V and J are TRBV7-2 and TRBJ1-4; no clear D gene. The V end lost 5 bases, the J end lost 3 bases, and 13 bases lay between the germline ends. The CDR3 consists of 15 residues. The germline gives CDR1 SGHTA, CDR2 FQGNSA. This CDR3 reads CASSPSVSPNEKLFF. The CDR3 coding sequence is TGTGCCAGCAGCCCCAGTGTTAGCCCTAATGAAAAACTGTTTTTT.

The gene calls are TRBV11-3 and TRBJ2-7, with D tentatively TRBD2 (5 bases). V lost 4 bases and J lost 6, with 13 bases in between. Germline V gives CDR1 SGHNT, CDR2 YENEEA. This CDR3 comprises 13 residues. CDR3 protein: CASSSRGLSEQYF. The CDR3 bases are TGTGCCAGCAGCTCCCGCGGACTCTCCGAGCAGTACTTC.

The CDR3 DNA sequence: TGCAGTGCTAGAGATGGCAGGGGTTGGGAGCAGTACTTC. Its translation: CSARDGRGWEQYF. This chain links TRBV20-1 with TRBJ2-7; possible D gene TRBD1, 6 bases. Germline V gene lookup returns CDR1 DFQATT and CDR2 SNEGSKA (reference sequence). Trimming took 0 bases from V and 7 from J, leaving 13 bases between them. This CDR3 is built from 13 residues.

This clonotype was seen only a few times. The chain's CDR3 is CAITGGNTIYF. In DNA form, the CDR3 reads TGTGCCATCACCGGAGGGAACACCATATATTTT. The chain uses TRBV10-3 and TRBJ1-3, with D unclear. V lost 7 bases and J 7 bases, leaving 8 bases between the germline ends. The CDR3 consists of 11 residues. Germline assignment: CDR1 ENHRY and CDR2 SYGVKD.